These 7 T cell receptor beta chains came from one sample sequenced in a study of blood T cell repertoires in COVID-19. Here immunoSEQ multiplex PCR was the method, and the copy in TCRdb shows in-frame clones only, minus some. The table includes under 200,000 clones, 70% to 90% detected once. Sequencing was done on a sample of peripheral blood. These receptors came from a woman of 80 years or more with acute or convalescent COVID-19.

Worth noting for this clone: Germline is not matched at one junction end, which may reflect a read error. The V and J genes are TRBV2 and TRBJ2-4, with D perhaps TRBD2 (6 bases). CDR1 SNHLY and CDR2 FYNNEI come from the germline V gene. The CDR3 sequence is 13 residues long. CDR3 nucleotide sequence: TGTGCCAGCACTAAAGATGGAACCGGGACTGATAGTTTC. Translation gives CASTKDGTGTDSF.

This clone was observed a single time. The chain employs TRBV9 and TRBJ2-3, with 10 bases lining up with TRBD2. The germline V gene encodes CDR1 SGDLS and CDR2 YYNGEE. V lost 4 bases to trimming and J lost 0 bases; unmatched junction nucleotides: 8. The CDR3 sequence is 17 residues long. Here the CDR3 DNA reads TGTGCCAGCAGCCTCCACAAGACTAGCGGGAGCACAGATACGCAGTATTTT. Translating it yields CASSLHKTSGSTDTQYF. The whole variable domain, filled in from reference TRBV9 and TRBJ2-3, reads DSGVTQTPKHLITATGQRVTLRCSPRSGDLSVYWYQQSLDQGLQFLIQYYNGEERAKGNILERFSAQQFPDLHSELNLSSLELGDSALYFCASSLHKTSGSTDTQYFGPGTRLTVL.

This chain connects TRBV14 to TRBJ2-2; D call uncertain. Germline V CDR1 and CDR2: SGHDN, FVKESK. The CDR3 covers 17 residues. V lost 4 bases and J lost 5, with 20 bases in between. Here the CDR3 reads CASSPKLILMRTGELFF. Written as DNA, the CDR3 is TGTGCCAGCAGCCCGAAATTGATCCTTATGAGGACCGGGGAGCTGTTTTTT.

The rearrangement joins TRBV2 to TRBJ1-6; weak D call: TRBD1 (6 bases). The CDR3 length is 14 residues. CDR1 is SNHLY and CDR2 is FYNNEI in the germline V gene. Trimming removed 6 bases at V and 0 bases at J, with 6 bases between. The CDR3 sequence: CASRQGSYNSPLHF. Written as DNA, the CDR3 is TGTGCCAGCAGACAGGGCTCCTATAATTCACCCCTCCACTTT.

The CDR3 DNA reads TGTGCCAGCAGTTTGTCCGTTTCGGGTTCCTACGAGCAGTACTTC. Its protein product is CASSLSVSGSYEQYF. This sequence joins TRBV28 and TRBJ2-7; no clear D gene. The V end was cut by 3 bases, the J end by 1 base, with 13 bases between. CDR3 length equals 15 residues. The V gene's germline CDR1 is MDHEN and CDR2 SYDVKM.

The CDR3 spells CASSPSAGGFRIEAFF. The CDR3 DNA follows: TGCGCCAGCAGCCCCTCGGCAGGGGGCTTTCGAATTGAAGCTTTCTTT. The V call is TRBV5-1, the J call TRBJ1-1; 8 bases agree with TRBD1. The CDR3 loop spans 16 amino acids. Germline CDR1 and CDR2: SGHRS and YFSETQ. The junction had 15 bases not matched to a gene; V was cut back by 4 bases and J by 7 bases.

This clone was recorded only once. Since a much larger clone is just one base distant, this may be a read error. No conserved phenylalanine or tryptophan is present at the end of the CDR3, so a read error is the likely explanation. The chain couples TRBV14 to TRBJ1-1, with TRBD1 identical over 7 bases. V lost 2 bases and J lost 0; bases outside the gene matches: 6. Germline CDR1 and CDR2: SGHDN and FVKESK. The CDR3 sequence is 16 residues long. CDR3 region: CASSQSGQKMNTEAFL. The CDR3 DNA reads as TGTGCCAGCAGCCAATCGGGACAGAAAATGAACACTGAAGCTTTCCTT.